The 12 T cell receptor beta chains listed next were all sequenced from one sample in a study of T cell responses to AZD1222 COVID-19 vaccine. The data were produced by immunoSEQ multiplex PCR, yet TCRdb's version contains in-frame clones alone and is incomplete. The repertoire includes 90,000 or so clones, roughly nine tenths of them detected once, and roughly 5.2% sits in the top ten. Sequencing was performed on peripheral blood, taken 28 days after the second AZD1222 dose. These receptors were taken from an adult who received the AZD1222 COVID-19 vaccine.

This chain joins TRBV5-6 and TRBJ1-1; D remains ambiguous. CDR1 is SGHDT, CDR2 YYEEEE, per germline. The CDR3 length is 12 residues. The germline V and J ends were trimmed by 1 base and 5 bases, with 6 bases remaining between them. Here the CDR3 reads CASSLTETEAFF. In DNA form, the CDR3 reads TGTGCCAGCAGCTTGACGGAGACTGAAGCTTTCTTT. Combining the CDR3 with reference TRBV5-6 and TRBJ1-1 gives the whole variable domain DAGVTQSPTHLIKTRGQQVTLRCSPKSGHDTVSWYQQALGQGPQFIFQYYEEEERQRGNFPDRFSGHQFPNYSSELNVNALLLGDSALYLCASSLTETEAFFGQGTRLTVV.

The genes are TRBV14 and TRBJ1-6; a possible D gene is TRBD1 (5 bases). This CDR3 is 16 amino acids long. With 2 bases removed from V and 7 bases from J, the gap between germline ends came to 15 bases. Germline V lookup: CDR1 SGHDN, CDR2 FVKESK. DNA of the CDR3: TGTGCCAGCAGCCAATTTACGTCAGGGACCAATTCACCCCTCCACTTT. It specifies CASSQFTSGTNSPLHF.

The genes are TRBV27 and TRBJ2-3; D not certain. The CDR3 totals 15 residues. Between the trimmed V and J ends, which lost 0 bases and 0 bases, there was a span of 7 bases. The germline CDR1 and CDR2 sequences are MNHEY and SMNVEV (reference sequence). In nucleotides, the CDR3 is TGTGCCAGCAGTTTATCGGCAGCTAGCACAGATACGCAGTATTTT. This translates into CASSLSAASTDTQYF.

The chain combines TRBV7-2 with TRBJ2-7, with 9 bases fitting TRBD1. After removal of 3 bases from V and 3 bases from J, the junction contained 6 bases not matched to a gene. Looked up from germline, CDR1 is SGHTA and CDR2 is FQGNSA. The CDR3 has 15 residues. The CDR3, as DNA: TGTGCCAGCAGCTTGGGGGGGACAGGGTACTACGAGCAGTACTTC. This translates into CASSLGGTGYYEQYF.

CDR3 in amino acids: CATTGDFSYNSPLHF. The CDR3 nucleotides are TGTGCCACCACTGGAGATTTCTCCTATAATTCACCCCTCCACTTT. This chain uses TRBV2 with TRBJ1-6; D gene unclear. The CDR3 sequence is 15 residues long. Deletions cut 10 bases from V and 0 bases from J, with 13 bases between. Germline V lookup: CDR1 SNHLY, CDR2 FYNNEI.

J is TRBJ2-1 and V is TRBV6-1; D remains ambiguous. This CDR3 is 16 amino acids long. Germline-derived CDR1 and CDR2 are MNHNS and SASEGT. V was trimmed by 0 bases and J by 6 bases, leaving 15 bases between them. The chain's CDR3 is CASSEAYPVSGNEQFF. CDR3 nucleotide sequence: TGTGCCAGCAGTGAAGCTTACCCAGTTTCAGGCAATGAGCAGTTCTTC.

The chain recombines TRBV10-2 with TRBJ1-5; D is uncertain. The V end was cut by 5 bases, the J end by 0 bases, with 2 bases between. This CDR3 is 12 amino acids long. Germline CDR1 and CDR2: WSHSY and SAAADI. The CDR3 here is CASSYSNQPQHF. The CDR3 nucleotides read TGCGCCAGCAGTTATAGCAATCAGCCCCAGCATTTT.

V gene TRBV18 combines with J gene TRBJ2-7; 7 positions agree with TRBD2. CDR1 and CDR2 (germline): KGHSH, LQKENI. This CDR3 contains 13 residues. V was clipped by 1 base and J by 3 bases; unmatched bases: 0. The CDR3 is CASSPQRGYEQYV. CDR3 nucleotide sequence: TGTGCCAGCTCACCACAGCGGGGCTACGAGCAGTACGTC.

The table lists this clone with a count of one. V usage is TRBV14 and J usage is TRBJ2-6; the D gene is possibly TRBD2 (5 bases). The length of the CDR3 is 17 residues. The germline gives CDR1 SGHDN, CDR2 FVKESK. V was pared by 4 bases and J by 2 bases, with 15 bases between. Here the CDR3 reads CASSPLPHGAGANVLTF. The CDR3 coding sequence is TGTGCCAGCAGCCCCTTACCTCACGGGGCTGGGGCCAACGTCCTGACTTTC.

The chain uses TRBV5-4 and TRBJ1-5; D is undetermined. This CDR3 is 13 amino acids long. CDR1 is SGHNT, CDR2 YYREEE, per germline (reference sequence). The germline V and J ends were trimmed by 1 base and 4 bases, with 6 bases remaining between them. The CDR3 coding sequence is TGTGCCAGCAGCTTGTGGGGTAATCAGCCCCAGCATTTT. Residues: CASSLWGNQPQHF.

This clone was observed a few times. J is TRBJ1-1 and V is TRBV30; 10 positions match TRBD1. This CDR3 comprises 13 residues. CDR1 GTSNPN and CDR2 SVGIG come from the germline V gene (reference sequence). With V trimmed by 7 bases and J by 7 bases, 9 bases remained unmatched. CDR3: CAYPGQGRGEAFF. CDR3 nucleotide sequence: TGTGCCTATCCGGGACAGGGGAGGGGTGAAGCTTTCTTT.

This rearrangement joins TRBV20-1 to TRBJ1-1; D gene unclear. This CDR3 has 11 residues. Germline V lookup: CDR1 DFQATT, CDR2 SNEGSKA (reference sequence). Trimming took 0 bases from V and 7 from J, leaving 6 bases between them. CDR3 bases: TGCAGTGCTAGAGATGTCAGTGAAGCTTTCTTT. This codes for CSARDVSEAFF.